A single T cell receptor (beta chain) is shown here with its context. The TCRbeta library incorporated unique molecular identifiers. In TCRdb, the PCR reads were re-called with MiXCR into one record per CDR3 protein. The sample consists of about 690,000 distinct CDR3 sequences, 16% of them appearing once. The data derive from a study of T-cell reconstitution after alpha-beta-depleted transplantation in children. V was shortened by 5 bases and J by 4 bases, with 25 bases between the two germline ends. The germline V gene encodes CDR1 SGDLS and CDR2 YYNGEE. This CDR3 has 18 residues. The sample in question was PBMCs from the stem cell graft donor, obtained from the stem cell graft. The receptor's source is a human donor who donated a stem cell graft to a child with acute myeloid leukemia. This chain joins TRBV9 and TRBJ2-1; perhaps D is TRBD1 or TRBD2 (6 bases each). CDR3 coding DNA: TGTGCCAGCAGTTTTTCCGGGACACCAGCGGGCGGGTACAATGAGCAGTTCTTC. Its protein product is CASSFSGTPAGGYNEQFF.